This is a list of T cell receptor beta chains from one sample in a study of blood T cell repertoires in COVID-19. Measured with immunoSEQ multiplex PCR; TCRdb has only the in-frame clones, and not every one. Altogether approximately 270,000 clones are present, approximately 85% being singletons, with the ten largest covering 3.5% to 4.5%. What was sequenced was PBMCs or T cells enriched from blood (not recorded which). All receptors derive from a woman in her 30s who had recovered from COVID-19. Each CDR3 is given with its conserved first and last residue. The D gene is left open where the match is weak. For some rows the clone size is stated as once, few or many, or as a class when expanded; others skip it.

V gene	D gene	J gene	clone size	CDR3 protein	CDR3 DNA
TRBV28	TRBD1	TRBJ2-7	.	CASNPWVTGGSYEQYF	TGTGCCAGCAACCCGTGGGTGACAGGGGGGTCCTACGAGCAGTACTTC
TRBV29-1	TRBD2	TRBJ2-7	.	CSVELLAGGRSYEQYF	TGCAGCGTTGAGCTACTAGCGGGGGGGCGGTCCTACGAGCAGTACTTC
TRBV15	.	TRBJ1-5	few	CATSRGGPQHF	TGTGCCACCAGCAGAGGAGGGCCCCAGCATTTT
TRBV10-1	TRBD1	TRBJ2-7	.	CASSSGTGPYEQYF	TGCGCCAGCAGCTCCGGGACAGGTCCCTACGAGCAGTACTTC
TRBV5-1	.	TRBJ1-1	.	CASTSLSGGTHTEAFF	TGCGCCAGCACCTCCCTCTCGGGGGGTACGCACACTGAAGCTTTCTTT
TRBV4-2	.	TRBJ2-1	medium-sized	CASSQGWRGSYNEQFF	TGTGCCAGCAGCCAAGGGTGGCGGGGCTCCTACAATGAGCAGTTCTTC
TRBV10-3	.	TRBJ1-1	.	CAIKAQENTEAFF	TGTGCCATCAAGGCACAGGAGAACACTGAAGCTTTCTTT
TRBV3-1/TRBV3-2	TRBD1	TRBJ1-4	.	CASSQEGTADEKLFF	TGTGCCAGCAGCCAAGAGGGGACAGCCGATGAAAAACTGTTTTTT
TRBV5-1	TRBD1	TRBJ2-5	.	CASSRTGTQETQYF	TGCGCCAGCAGCCGGACAGGGACCCAAGAGACCCAGTACTTC
TRBV2	.	TRBJ2-5	once	CASSQSRGETQYF	TGTGCCAGCAGTCAGTCCCGGGGGGAGACCCAGTACTTC
TRBV10-3	.	TRBJ1-5	.	CAISEFGRQNSNQPQHF	TGTGCCATCAGTGAATTCGGGCGACAGAATAGCAATCAGCCCCAGCATTTT
TRBV11-3	TRBD2	TRBJ2-1	.	CASSFKLAGGSEQFF	TGTGCCAGCAGCTTTAAGCTAGCGGGAGGGAGTGAGCAGTTCTTC
TRBV30	.	TRBJ1-2	.	CAWSVSFNYGYTF	TGTGCCTGGAGTGTATCGTTCAACTATGGCTACACCTTC
TRBV30	.	TRBJ1-2	.	CAWTRQAGGYTF	TGTGCCTGGACCCGACAAGCAGGTGGCTACACCTTC
TRBV19	TRBD1	TRBJ1-2	.	CASSIREGTVNYGYTF	TGTGCCAGTAGTATAAGAGAGGGGACAGTGAACTATGGCTACACCTTC
TRBV6-5	.	TRBJ1-1	.	CASRQGLDTEAFF	TGTGCCAGCAGGCAGGGACTCGACACTGAAGCTTTCTTT
TRBV15	.	TRBJ2-5	.	CATSRDTETQYF	TGTGCCACCAGCAGAGATACTGAGACCCAGTACTTC
TRBV7-9	.	TRBJ1-5	.	CASSRGVGSNQPQHF	TGTGCCAGCAGCCGGGGAGTAGGAAGCAATCAGCCCCAGCATTTT
TRBV7-8	TRBD1	TRBJ1-6	.	CASSQDRILSSYNSPLHF	TGTGCCAGCAGTCAGGACAGGATACTGAGCTCCTATAATTCACCCCTCCACTTT
TRBV11-1	TRBD1	TRBJ1-2	once	CASSPGQDNYGYTF	TGTGCCAGCAGCCCAGGACAGGATAACTATGGCTACACCTTC
TRBV13	TRBD1	TRBJ2-7	.	CASSFRDRGIYEQYF	TGTGCCAGCAGCTTCCGGGACAGGGGGATCTACGAGCAGTACTTC
TRBV7-6	TRBD1	TRBJ2-2	.	CASSPRTGAAGELFF	TGTGCCAGCAGCCCTCGGACAGGGGCTGCCGGGGAGCTGTTTTTT
TRBV4-1	.	TRBJ2-1	.	CASSQEGGRNEQFF	TGCGCCAGCAGCCAAGAGGGGGGGCGGAATGAGCAGTTCTTC
TRBV30	.	TRBJ1-2	once	CAWSVNTGFGYGYTF	TGTGCCTGGAGTGTCAATACAGGGTTCGGCTATGGCTACACCTTC
TRBV6-1	.	TRBJ2-4	.	CASSANRDFQNIQYF	TGTGCCAGCAGTGCCAACCGGGACTTCCAAAACATTCAGTACTTC
TRBV5-1	TRBD2	TRBJ2-2	.	CASSFSQRGAPNTGELFF	TGCGCCAGCAGCTTCTCGCAGCGGGGGGCTCCGAACACCGGGGAGCTGTTTTTT
TRBV9	TRBD1	TRBJ1-3	once	CASSVEPGGFSGNTIYF	TGTGCCAGCAGCGTAGAACCAGGGGGCTTCTCTGGAAACACCATATATTTT
TRBV7-9	.	TRBJ1-1	few	CASSGGHSGTEAFF	TGTGCCAGCAGCGGGGGACACTCGGGCACTGAAGCTTTCTTT
TRBV7-9	.	TRBJ1-1	.	CASSLGGSDTEAFF	TGTGCCAGCAGCTTGGGAGGGTCTGACACTGAAGCTTTCTTT
TRBV2	.	TRBJ2-4	.	CASSETRGRIAKNIQYF	TGTGCCAGCAGTGAGACCCGGGGGAGGATAGCCAAAAACATTCAGTACTTC
TRBV29-1	TRBD1	TRBJ2-2	.	CSVEPGTANTGELFF	TGCAGCGTTGAACCCGGGACAGCGAACACCGGGGAGCTGTTTTTT
TRBV27	.	TRBJ2-7	.	CASSFSGVPEQYF	TGTGCCAGCAGTTTTTCCGGGGTTCCCGAGCAGTACTTC
TRBV7-3	.	TRBJ2-4	.	CASSSDRNIQYF	TGTGCCAGCAGCTCTGACAGGAACATTCAGTACTTC
TRBV6-5	TRBD1	TRBJ1-5	.	CASRRDSYSNQPQHF	TGTGCCAGCAGACGGGACAGTTATAGCAATCAGCCCCAGCATTTT
TRBV28	.	TRBJ1-2	.	CASSLPILGGVVNGYTF	TGTGCCAGCAGTCTACCGATCCTGGGCGGGGTAGTTAATGGCTACACCTTC
TRBV5-1	TRBD1	TRBJ2-5	.	CASSLGTGGGETQYF	TGCGCCAGCAGCTTGGGAACAGGGGGCGGGGAGACCCAGTACTTC
TRBV7-8	TRBD2	TRBJ2-1	.	CASSLLGGRHNEQFF	TGTGCCAGCAGCTTACTGGGCGGGAGACACAATGAGCAGTTCTTC
TRBV10-3	.	TRBJ1-2	.	CAISESTGNYGYTF	TGTGCCATCAGTGAGTCTACGGGTAACTATGGCTACACCTTC
TRBV6-4	.	TRBJ1-2	.	CASSLTGNYGYTF	TGTGCCAGCAGTCTAACAGGGAACTATGGCTACACCTTC
TRBV29-1	.	TRBJ1-2	.	CSVSPALVRGYTF	TGCAGCGTAAGCCCCGCCCTGGTACGGGGCTACACCTTC
TRBV20-1	.	TRBJ1-4	.	CSASKGRNEKLFF	TGCAGTGCTAGTAAGGGGAGGAATGAAAAACTGTTTTTT
TRBV6-5	.	TRBJ2-5	.	CASSPLWTSETQYF	TGTGCCAGCAGTCCGCTTTGGACATCCGAGACCCAGTACTTC
TRBV7-3	.	TRBJ2-7	.	CASSLSVGSSEQYF	TGTGCCAGCAGCTTATCCGTCGGGAGCTCCGAGCAGTACTTC
TRBV18	TRBD2	TRBJ2-2	once	CASSLGLAANTGELFF	TGTGCCAGCTCGTTGGGACTAGCGGCGAACACCGGGGAGCTGTTTTTT
TRBV12-5	.	TRBJ2-3	.	CASGPETGGGTDTQYF	TGTGCTAGTGGTCCCGAGACCGGAGGGGGCACAGATACGCAGTATTTT
TRBV6-5	TRBD1	TRBJ1-2	few	CASSLTGDYGYTF	TGTGCCAGCAGTTTGACAGGGGACTATGGCTACACCTTC
TRBV28	TRBD1	TRBJ1-6	.	CASSAPGGTSSPLHF	TGTGCCAGCAGTGCCCCAGGGGGGACAAGTTCACCCCTCCACTTT
TRBV19	.	TRBJ1-5	few	CASSNGAVPQHF	TGTGCCAGTAGTAACGGAGCGGTACCCCAGCATTTT
TRBV10-3	.	TRBJ1-4	.	CAISSGFEKLFF	TGTGCCATCAGCTCAGGGTTTGAAAAACTGTTTTTT
TRBV5-1	TRBD1	TRBJ1-4	.	CASSTSGGGNEKLFF	TGCGCCAGCAGCACCTCAGGGGGAGGTAATGAAAAACTGTTTTTT